This is a list of T cell receptor beta chains from one sample in a study of blood T cells in healthy people across ages. TCRdb used MiXCR to reprocess the 5' RACE reads, holding one entry per CDR3 protein. The top ten clones hold about 38% of a sample with roughly 720,000 distinct CDR3 sequences, 53% of them seen once. Sequenced material: blood. The receptors originated from a man older than 75 in good health. The CDR3 runs from the conserved cysteine through the conserved F or W. The D gene is left open where the match is weak. A clone size is listed for some rows: how often the clone was seen (once, few, many), or a class if it is expanded.

J gene	D gene	clone size	V gene	CDR3 protein	CDR3 DNA
TRBJ1-5	-	-	TRBV24-1	CATRRGRGSNQPQHF	TGTGCCACCAGAAGGGGCAGGGGCAGCAATCAGCCCCAGCATTTT
TRBJ1-5	TRBD1	-	TRBV4-1	CASSLGTGGVLSNQPQHF	TGCGCCAGCAGCCTTGGGACAGGGGGCGTCCTTAGCAATCAGCCCCAGCATTTT
TRBJ2-7	-	-	TRBV7-9	CASSLVGDSEQYF	TGTGCCAGCAGCTTAGTCGGGGATTCCGAGCAGTACTTC
TRBJ2-3	-	-	TRBV6-1	CASSVGSGSGNRYAYF	-
TRBJ1-5	TRBD1	-	TRBV6-1	CASSEGGTAYQPQHF	TGTGCCAGCAGTGAAGGGGGGACAGCTTATCAGCCCCAGCATTTT
TRBJ2-5	-	-	TRBV11-2	CASSDQPGQETQYF	TGTGCCAGCAGCGATCAGCCGGGCCAAGAAACCCAGTACTTC
TRBJ2-5	-	few	TRBV24-1	CATSDSGQATSQETQYF	TGTGCCACCAGTGATTCCGGACAGGCGACTAGCCAAGAGACCCAGTACTTC
TRBJ2-1	-	-	TRBV5-1	CASIGGGGRNEQFF	TGCGCCAGCATCGGGGGTGGAGGGCGCAATGAGCAGTTCTTC
TRBJ2-1	TRBD2	-	TRBV20-1	CSAPPTSGRAINEQFF	TGCAGTGCTCCACCGACTAGCGGGAGGGCCATCAATGAGCAGTTCTTC
TRBJ1-6	-	few	TRBV14	CASSQTGVGSPLHF	TGTGCCAGCAGCCAAACAGGCGTCGGTTCACCCCTCCACTTT
TRBJ2-3	-	-	TRBV19	CASRKEGPDTQYF	TGTGCCAGCCGGAAGGAGGGACCAGATACGCAGTATTTT
TRBJ2-7	TRBD2	-	TRBV5-1	CASSPERSLAATEQYF	TGCGCCAGCAGCCCGGAGAGGTCACTAGCGGCGACCGAGCAGTACTTC
TRBJ1-6	-	-	TRBV14	CASSRLRDKYNSPLHF	TGTGCCAGTAGCCGCCTTCGGGACAAGTATAATTCACCCCTCCACTTT
TRBJ1-2	TRBD1	-	TRBV24-1	CATSDGDRAHGYTF	TGTGCCACCAGTGATGGCGACAGGGCCCATGGCTACACCTTC
TRBJ2-5	-	few	TRBV6-1	CASRRDSETQYF	TGTGCCAGCAGAAGGGACTCGGAGACCCAGTACTTC
TRBJ2-5	TRBD1	-	TRBV20-1	CSARVSTGGETQYF	TGCAGTGCTAGAGTCTCGACAGGGGGGGAGACCCAGTACTTC
TRBJ2-1	TRBD2	-	TRBV5-1	CASSSHLAGATYNEQFF	TGCGCCAGCAGCTCCCACCTAGCGGGAGCCACCTACAATGAGCAGTTCTTC
TRBJ2-3	TRBD1	few	TRBV7-9	CASSGRDRGDRYAYF	TGTGCCAGCAGCGGCCGGGACAGGGGTGACAGATACGCGTATTTT
TRBJ2-3	-	-	TRBV29-1	CSAGVGSSDTQYF	TGCAGCGCTGGGGTGGGGTCTTCAGATACGCAGTATTTT
TRBJ1-4	TRBD1	once	TRBV2	CASRRQGGNEKLFF	TGTGCCAGCAGGCGACAGGGGGGGAATGAAAAACTGTTTTTT
TRBJ2-7	TRBD2	few	TRBV7-2	CASSLAVAGDEQYF	TGTGCCAGCAGCTTAGCGGTAGCGGGAGACGAGCAGTACTTC
TRBJ2-7	-	few	TRBV29-1	CSVESGYEQYF	TGCAGCGTTGAATCTGGCTACGAGCAGTACTTC
TRBJ2-7	-	-	TRBV20-1	CSARDATPARGPYEQYF	TGCAGTGCTAGAGACGCCACACCCGCTAGGGGCCCCTACGAGCAGTACTTC
TRBJ2-5	-	few	TRBV11-3	CASSSKGTSGSARETQYF	TGTGCCAGCAGCTCGAAGGGCACTAGTGGGAGTGCGAGGGAGACCCAGTACTTC
TRBJ2-5	TRBD1	-	TRBV12-3/TRBV12-4	CASSIGQGARETQYF	TGTGCCAGCAGTATCGGACAGGGGGCCCGAGAGACCCAGTACTTC
TRBJ2-5	-	few	TRBV11-3	CASSRSSTETQYF	TGTGCCAGCAGCCGCTCCAGTACGGAGACCCAGTACTTC
TRBJ1-1	TRBD1	-	TRBV12-3/TRBV12-4	CASSPGQGYTEAFF	TGTGCCAGCAGTCCGGGACAGGGATACACTGAAGCTTTCTTT
TRBJ2-7	-	once	TRBV5-6	CASSLGGSDFNEQYF	TGTGCCAGCAGCTTGGGGGGTTCCGATTTCAATGAGCAGTACTTC
TRBJ1-4	-	-	TRBV5-1	CASSLAGVGRTIREKLFF	TGCGCCAGCAGCTTGGCGGGGGTCGGGAGGACAATTCGCGAAAAACTGTTTTTT
TRBJ2-7	-	few	TRBV7-6	CASSLAPSPYEQYF	TGTGCCAGCAGCTTAGCCCCTAGCCCCTACGAGCAGTACTTC
TRBJ2-7	-	-	TRBV7-9	CASSLAGTSEQYF	TGTGCCAGCAGCTTAGCCGGGACATCCGAGCAGTACTTC
TRBJ1-1	-	-	TRBV12-3/TRBV12-4	CASSPDRRNTEAFF	TGTGCCAGCAGTCCAGACCGGAGAAACACTGAAGCTTTCTTT
TRBJ1-2	-	-	TRBV10-3	CATMGQIYGYTF	TGTGCCACGATGGGGCAGATCTATGGCTACACCTTC
TRBJ2-1	TRBD2	-	TRBV7-9	CASSPTGAGGDNEQFF	TGTGCCAGCAGCCCTACCGGAGCGGGAGGGGACAATGAGCAGTTCTTC
TRBJ2-5	-	-	TRBV20-1	CSARKAGWQETQYF	TGCAGTGCTAGGAAGGCAGGGTGGCAAGAGACCCAGTACTTC
TRBJ2-3	-	-	TRBV7-3	CASSLTPNSGTDTQYF	TGTGCCAGCAGCTTAACCCCGAATAGCGGCACAGATACGCAGTATTTT
TRBJ2-6	TRBD1	-	TRBV7-9	CASTPSGQGSGANVLTF	TGTGCCAGCACCCCCTCTGGACAGGGCTCTGGGGCCAACGTCCTGACTTTC
TRBJ2-3	-	-	TRBV14	CASSQGGLISLYAYF	TGTGCCAGCAGCCAAGGAGGCTTGATATCCTTATACGCGTATTTT
TRBJ2-7	-	few	TRBV29-1	CSPGGDRSYEQYF	TGCAGCCCCGGAGGGGACAGATCCTACGAGCAGTACTTC
TRBJ1-2	TRBD1	-	TRBV6-1	CASSERMAGGYTF	TGTGCCAGCAGTGAACGGATGGCAGGGGGATACACCTTC
TRBJ2-1	TRBD2	once	TRBV10-3	CAISEAWGGLAGVDNEQFF	TGTGCCATCAGTGAGGCGTGGGGCGGTCTAGCGGGAGTTGACAATGAGCAGTTCTTC
TRBJ2-2	-	-	TRBV5-5	CASRKETGELFF	TGTGCCAGCAGGAAAGAGACCGGGGAGCTGTTTTTT
TRBJ2-5	TRBD2	few	TRBV7-8	CASSSRLAGTAQYF	TGTGCCAGCAGCTCAAGGCTAGCGGGGACGGCCCAGTACTTC
TRBJ2-5	TRBD1	-	TRBV6-6	CASSYSPQGVGETQYF	TGTGCCAGCAGTTACTCTCCACAGGGGGTTGGGGAGACCCAGTACTTC
TRBJ2-3	-	few	TRBV20-1	CSARGTSTYGYAYF	TGCAGTGCTAGAGGGACTTCCACTTATGGATACGCGTATTTT
TRBJ2-3	-	-	TRBV20-1	CSASADTQYF	TGCAGTGCTAGTGCAGATACGCAGTATTTT
TRBJ2-2	-	-	TRBV12-3/TRBV12-4	CASSVSVTGELFF	TGTGCCAGCAGTGTTTCGGTCACCGGGGAGCTGTTTTTT
TRBJ2-7	TRBD2	-	TRBV29-1	CSVRTSGLRDEQYF	TGCAGCGTACGGACTAGCGGCCTAAGGGATGAGCAGTACTTC
TRBJ2-1	TRBD2	-	TRBV24-1	CATSDRTASGTPVGQFF	TGTGCCACCAGTGATCGTACCGCCAGCGGGACCCCGGTTGGGCAGTTCTTC
TRBJ2-5	-	few	TRBV3-1	CASSLLVSETQYF	TGTGCCAGCTCTCTACTAGTTTCGGAGACCCAGTACTTC
TRBJ2-1	TRBD2	few	TRBV20-1	CSVFGASGSYEQFF	TGCAGTGTCTTCGGGGCTAGCGGGAGCTATGAGCAGTTCTTC
TRBJ2-6	TRBD1	-	TRBV27	CASRGQGKGANVLTF	TGTGCCAGCAGGGGACAGGGTAAAGGGGCCAACGTCCTGACTTTC
TRBJ2-5	TRBD2	-	TRBV3-1	CASSQDQTSRSSQETQYF	TGTGCCAGCAGCCAAGATCAGACTAGCCGTTCATCCCAAGAGACCCAGTACTTC
TRBJ2-5	TRBD2	-	TRBV7-2	CASSFPPPRLADQETQYF	TGTGCCAGCAGCTTCCCCCCCCCTAGACTAGCGGACCAAGAGACCCAGTACTTC
TRBJ2-7	-	-	TRBV20-1	CSATGTVFDEQYF	TGCAGTGCCACCGGGACTGTCTTCGACGAGCAGTACTTC
TRBJ2-6	-	-	TRBV12-3/TRBV12-4	CASSFRWGNSGANVLTF	TGTGCCAGCAGCTTCCGGTGGGGGAATTCTGGGGCCAACGTCCTGACTTTC
TRBJ2-1	TRBD1	once	TRBV29-1	CSVKSGTGAYNEQFF	TGCAGCGTTAAATCCGGGACAGGCGCCTACAATGAGCAGTTCTTC
TRBJ2-1	-	-	TRBV12-3/TRBV12-4	CASSFAPEGREQFF	TGTGCCAGCAGTTTTGCCCCTGAGGGCCGAGAGCAGTTCTTC
TRBJ2-6	-	few	TRBV7-2	CASSLRSRSSGANVLTF	TGTGCCAGCAGCTTAAGGTCCAGGAGCTCTGGGGCCAACGTCCTGACTTTC